The 19 T cell receptor beta chains listed next were all sequenced from one sample in a study of blood T cells in healthy people across ages. Sample-barcoded 5' priming and a J-beta primer mix drove a second PCR of about 6 to 11 cycles. A single record per CDR3 protein comes from TCRdb applying MiXCR to the 5' RACE reads. The sample yields 1.5 million to 2 million distinct CDR3 sequences, 39% seen once. The source material was blood. Source of these receptors: a human donor in good health.

This chain joins TRBV10-3 and TRBJ2-4, with 15 bases fitting TRBD2. The V gene's germline CDR1 is ENHRY and CDR2 SYGVKD. The V and J ends lost 2 bases and 7 bases, in that order; junction bases with no gene match: 3. The CDR3 has 16 amino acids. The CDR3 nucleotides are TGTGCCATCAGTGAGGGGACTAGCGGGGGGTCGAACATTCAGTACTTC. This codes for CAISEGTSGGSNIQYF.

This clonotype was observed a handful of times. V is TRBV20-1 and J is TRBJ2-4; D unresolved. This CDR3 has 15 residues. Germline-derived CDR1 and CDR2 are DFQATT and SNEGSKA (reference sequence). Trimming stripped 3 bases from V and 0 bases from J, with 12 bases between. This CDR3 reads CSARPGTLAKNIQYF. CDR3 bases: TGCAGTGCTAGGCCGGGCACCCTAGCCAAAAACATTCAGTACTTC.

This clonotype was found once. J is TRBJ1-4 and V is TRBV24-1; D call uncertain. There are 14 residues in the CDR3. V gave up 3 bases and J gave up 8 bases, with 12 bases separating them. Germline CDR1 reads KGHDR; CDR2 reads SFDVKD. CDR3 in DNA: TGTGCCACCAGTGATCCGAGCTTGCGGGAAAAACTGTTTTTT. Its translation is CATSDPSLREKLFF.

The sample holds a few counts of this clonotype. This chain uses TRBV29-1 with TRBJ2-3; D remains ambiguous. Germline V gene data show CDR1 as SQVTM and CDR2 as ANQGSEA. The CDR3 sequence is 13 residues long. Trimming removed 7 bases at V and 4 bases at J, with 15 bases between. The CDR3 loop reads CSGAVGRADTQYF. The CDR3 nucleotides are TGCAGCGGGGCGGTGGGTCGGGCAGATACGCAGTATTTT.

The chain employs TRBV7-2 and TRBJ2-4; TRBD1 matches at 7 bases. The DNA end is more similar to TRBJ2-7, so the J call may be wrong. CDR3 size: 13 residues. Looked up from germline, CDR1 is SGHTA and CDR2 is FQGNSA. The CDR3 DNA reads TGTGCCAGCAGACTGACAGGGATAGACGAGCAGTACTTC. Its protein product is CASRLTGIDEQYF.

Comments on this clonotype: One end of the junction fails to match germline, which may point to a read error. The V gene is TRBV7-2, the J gene TRBJ2-1; D may be TRBD2 (5 bases). Germline CDR1 reads SGHTA; CDR2 reads FQGNSA. The CDR3 sequence is 13 residues long. The DNA of the CDR3 is TGTGTCAGCAGCTTCGGGACCTACAATGAGCAGTTCTTC. Translating gives CVSSFGTYNEQFF.

CDR3 protein: CASSHVGEGPYEQYF. The DNA for the CDR3 is TGCGCCAGCAGCCACGTGGGTGAAGGGCCCTACGAGCAGTACTTC. The chain uses TRBV4-3 and TRBJ2-7, with D hard to call. The germline V gene encodes CDR1 LGHNA and CDR2 YSLEER. The CDR3 contains 15 residues. The ends were cut back, 3 bases at V and 2 bases at J, with 14 bases in the middle.

CDR3 DNA: TGTGCCAGCAGCACCCGGCGGGGTGGTGGCACAGATACGCAGTATTTT. This translates into CASSTRRGGGTDTQYF. The chain links TRBV7-2 to TRBJ2-3, with D maybe TRBD2 (6 bases). The V and J ends lost 5 bases and 1 base respectively, with 16 bases between them. Germline V gene data show CDR1 as SGHTA and CDR2 as FQGNSA. The CDR3 has 16 amino acids.

This clonotype was detected only once. The chain couples TRBV7-2 to TRBJ1-2, with D unresolved. The CDR3 length is 11 residues. V was cut by 5 bases and J by 11 bases, with 12 bases left in between. CDR1 and CDR2 from the germline V gene are SGHTA and FQGNSA. The CDR3 region is CASSLGSVYTF. The CDR3 nucleotides are TGTGCCAGCAGCCTAGGATCCGTTTACACCTTC. Combining the CDR3 with reference TRBV7-2 and TRBJ1-2 gives the whole variable domain GAGVSQSPSNKVTEKGKDVELRCDPISGHTALYWYRQSLGQGLEFLIYFQGNSAPDKSGLPSDRFSAERTGGSVSTLTIQRTQQEDSAVYLCASSLGSVYTFGSGTRLTVV.

This clonotype was seen more than once but under ten times. The V and J genes are TRBV12-3 or TRBV12-4 and TRBJ2-1, with D perhaps TRBD1 (5 bases). V lost 5 bases to trimming and J lost 9 bases, with 11 bases between them. This CDR3 contains 12 residues. The chain's CDR3 is CASSTSGFEQFF. DNA of the CDR3: TGTGCCAGCAGTACCTCAGGGTTTGAGCAGTTCTTC.

The gene calls are TRBV28 and TRBJ1-2; D call uncertain. The CDR3 loop spans 13 amino acids. Between the trimmed V and J ends, which lost 7 bases and 4 bases, there was a span of 13 bases. Germline V CDR1 and CDR2: MDHEN, SYDVKM. The CDR3 nucleotides are TGTGCCAGCAACCCAGACATCATCTATGGCTACACCTTC. Encoded protein: CASNPDIIYGYTF.

In this sample, this clonotype turned up a few times. The rearrangement joins TRBV10-3 to TRBJ1-2; 8 bases are shared with TRBD1. This CDR3 region has 15 residues. V lost 6 bases and J lost 1; bases outside the gene matches: 7. Germline values: CDR1 ENHRY, CDR2 SYGVKD. Written as DNA, the CDR3 is TGTGCCATCAGCCCCGGGACAGGAGTTAACTATGGCTACACCTTC. It specifies CAISPGTGVNYGYTF.

This rearrangement joins TRBV20-1 to TRBJ2-5; D may be TRBD2 (7 bases). V shed 6 bases and J shed 7 bases, with 18 bases lying between them. The germline gives CDR1 DFQATT, CDR2 SNEGSKA (reference sequence). This CDR3 contains 13 residues. CDR3 loop: CSAGDYLGGTQYF. The CDR3 DNA follows: TGCAGTGCCGGGGACTACCTAGGGGGGACCCAGTACTTC.

This clonotype was detected a few times. CDR3 sequence reads: CATYGQSGTQYF. CDR3 nucleotides: TGTGCCACCTACGGGCAGTCGGGGACCCAGTACTTC. The rearrangement joins TRBV7-2 to TRBJ2-7; no clear D gene. Judging by the DNA end, TRBJ2-5 fits better; the J call may be wrong. The CDR3 is 12 amino acids. Germline CDR1 SGHTA, CDR2 FQGNSA.

This clonotype was detected a few times. With a much larger clone just one base away, this may be a read error. The V gene is TRBV12-3 or TRBV12-4, the J gene TRBJ2-1; 14 nucleotides match TRBD2. TRBJ2-7 explains the end of the DNA better; the J call may be wrong. The CDR3 is 16 amino acids. CDR3: CASSRTSGGYYNEQYF. The CDR3 nucleotides read TGTGCCAGCAGTCGGACTAGCGGGGGGTACTACAATGAGCAGTACTTC.

This clonotype was picked up one time. The V and J genes are TRBV12-3 or TRBV12-4 and TRBJ2-7; TRBD1 agrees at 11 bases. The CDR3 has 15 residues. V lost 5 bases and J lost 9; bases outside the gene matches: 12. CDR3 DNA: TGTGCCAGCAGTCGAGGACAGGGGGCGACGCACGGGCAGTACTTC. Its translation: CASSRGQGATHGQYF.

The chain employs TRBV7-3 and TRBJ2-3; 7 bases fit TRBD2. V gave up 2 bases and J gave up 4 bases; unmatched junction bases: 6. CDR1 and CDR2 from the germline V gene are SGHTA and FQGTGA. This CDR3 region has 15 residues. The CDR3 region is CASSLFREAADTQYF. The DNA of the CDR3 is TGTGCCAGCAGCTTATTTCGGGAGGCCGCAGATACGCAGTATTTT.

The chain recombines TRBV2 with TRBJ2-5, with 10 bases lining up with TRBD2. The end of the DNA is better explained by TRBJ2-7, so the J call may be wrong. The CDR3 consists of 16 residues. Germline-derived CDR1 and CDR2 are SNHLY and FYNNEI. This CDR3 is CASSEGLASEWYEQYF. CDR3 DNA sequence: TGTGCCAGCAGTGAGGGACTAGCGTCCGAGTGGTACGAGCAGTACTTC.

This clonotype appeared a few times. This chain links TRBV7-9 with TRBJ1-2, with D possibly being TRBD1 (6 bases). Germline V lookup: CDR1 SEHNR, CDR2 FQNEAQ (reference sequence). The CDR3 contains 18 residues. Between the trimmed V and J ends, which lost 2 bases and 7 bases, there was a span of 26 bases. The CDR3 sequence: CASSLPLLNTGFVRGYTF. CDR3 in DNA: TGTGCCAGCAGCTTACCTCTTTTAAACACAGGGTTCGTTCGTGGCTACACCTTC. Supplemented by reference TRBV7-9 and TRBJ1-2, the full variable domain reads DTGVSQNPRHKITKRGQNVTFRCDPISEHNRLYWYRQTLGQGPEFLTYFQNEAQLEKSRLLSDRFSAERPKGSFSTLEIQRTEQGDSAMYLCASSLPLLNTGFVRGYTFGSGTRLTVV.